These 32 T cell receptor beta chains were all obtained from the same sample, sequenced in a study of siplizumab effects on memory and regulatory T cells. TCRdb's table, derived via immunoSEQ multiplex PCR, lists solely in-frame clones and lacks some. The top ten hold 0.3% of the sample, which has roughly 92,000 clones, approximately 93% seen once. Sequencing was done on a sample of non-Treg CD4+ T cells sorted from blood. The origin of the receptors is a human donor in good health.

The chain employs TRBV7-9 and TRBJ2-7; 7 nucleotides line up with TRBD2. This CDR3 region has 16 residues. The germline V gene has CDR1 SEHNR and CDR2 FQNEAQ (reference sequence). V dropped 5 bases and J dropped 3; count of bases not matched to a gene: 13. This chain's CDR3 is CASSPLIAGQNYEQYF. CDR3 nucleotides: TGTGCCAGCAGCCCCCTGATAGCGGGTCAAAACTACGAGCAGTACTTC.

The rearrangement links TRBV7-9 to TRBJ2-5; 7 nucleotides agree with TRBD1. V shed 0 bases and J 1 base; nucleotides not matched to a gene: 5. CDR3 length: 16 amino acids. CDR1 and CDR2 (germline): SEHNR, FQNEAQ (reference sequence). CDR3 nucleotide sequence: TGTGCCAGCAGCTTAGCGGGGACAGATACCCAAGAGACCCAGTACTTC. It is translated as CASSLAGTDTQETQYF.

This chain joins TRBV18 and TRBJ1-4, with 8 bases identical to TRBD1. Trimming took 3 bases from V and 3 from J; bases not matched to a gene: 6. In germline, CDR1 is KGHSH, CDR2 LQKENI. This CDR3 contains 16 residues. Here the CDR3 reads CASSPDQGAANEKLFF. The CDR3 bases are TGTGCCAGCTCACCTGACCAGGGGGCTGCTAATGAAAAACTGTTTTTT.

The V call is TRBV13, the J call TRBJ1-1; 7 nucleotides agree with TRBD1. The V gene end was trimmed by 7 bases and the J gene end by 5 bases; junction bases not matched to a gene: 10. The CDR3 is 14 amino acids. Germline CDR1 and CDR2: PRHDT and FYEKMQ (reference sequence). The CDR3 is CASTLKGAGTEAFF. As DNA, the CDR3 is TGTGCCAGCACCCTGAAGGGGGCGGGTACTGAAGCTTTCTTT.

The V and J genes are TRBV27 and TRBJ2-7, with 8 bases identical to TRBD1. The CDR3 length is 18 residues. Germline V CDR1 and CDR2: MNHEY, SMNVEV (reference sequence). V was pared by 4 bases and J by 1 base, with 15 bases of the junction left unmatched. The DNA for the CDR3 is TGTGCCAGCAGTTCTCCGAAACCGGGACAGGCGCCATCCTACGAGCAGTACTTC. Amino acids: CASSSPKPGQAPSYEQYF.

V usage is TRBV11-2 and J usage is TRBJ1-1; tentatively, D is TRBD1 (6 bases). Germline CDR1 is SGHAT and CDR2 is FQNNGV. V lost 5 bases, J lost 0 bases, and 10 bases lay in between. The CDR3 covers 14 residues. The CDR3 DNA reads as TGTGCCAGCAGCCACAGGGAGGTGAACACTGAAGCTTTCTTT. Its protein is CASSHREVNTEAFF.

The CDR3 spells CASSQDQRTTEAFF. CDR3 coding DNA: TGTGCCAGCAGCCAAGACCAGAGGACCACTGAAGCTTTCTTT. The rearrangement uses TRBV4-2 and TRBJ1-1; D is unresolved. Trimming stripped 0 bases from V and 4 bases from J, with 9 bases between. Germline CDR1 and CDR2: LGHNA and YNFKEQ. The CDR3 runs to 14 residues.

The V call is TRBV12-5, the J call TRBJ2-1, with D possibly matching TRBD2 (6 bases). Per germline, CDR1 LGHNT and CDR2 FRNRAP. This CDR3 region has 16 residues. V was trimmed by 5 bases and J by 0 bases, leaving 14 bases between them. The CDR3 reads CASGLAAGSSYNEQFF. The CDR3 DNA sequence: TGTGCTAGTGGTCTTGCAGCGGGCAGCTCCTACAATGAGCAGTTCTTC.

The chain is built from TRBV7-2 and TRBJ2-1, with unresolved D. Germline V lookup: CDR1 SGHTA, CDR2 FQGNSA. V gave up 0 bases and J gave up 2 bases, with 8 bases separating them. CDR3 length: 15 residues. CDR3 nucleotide sequence: TGTGCCAGCAGCTTAGCGGGATTCACCTACAATGAGCAGTTCTTC. It encodes CASSLAGFTYNEQFF.

The CDR3 protein is CASSPTGNLYGYTF. In DNA, the CDR3 is TGTGCCAGCTCACCGACGGGGAATCTCTATGGCTACACCTTC. The genes are TRBV18 and TRBJ1-2; D remains unclear. The germline gives CDR1 KGHSH, CDR2 LQKENI. Between the trimmed V and J ends, which lost 3 bases and 4 bases, there was a span of 12 bases. The CDR3 loop spans 14 amino acids. The full variable domain, in which reference TRBV18 and TRBJ1-2 provide the parts outside the CDR3, is NAGVMQNPRHLVRRRGQEARLRCSPMKGHSHVYWYRQLPEEGLKFMVYLQKENIIDESGMPKERFSAEFPKEGPSILRIQQVVRGDSAAYFCASSPTGNLYGYTFGSGTRLTVV.

The rearrangement joins TRBV27 to TRBJ2-7; D unclear. CDR1 and CDR2 from the germline V gene are MNHEY and SMNVEV (reference sequence). V was shortened by 0 bases and J by 0 bases, with 3 bases between the two germline ends. This CDR3 region has 13 residues. The CDR3 sequence is CASSLSGSYEQYF. The CDR3 coding sequence is TGTGCCAGCAGTTTATCCGGCTCCTACGAGCAGTACTTC.

V is TRBV27 and J is TRBJ1-1, with D uncertain. V lost 2 bases and J 4 bases, leaving 17 bases between the germline ends. This CDR3 comprises 16 residues. Germline assignment: CDR1 MNHEY and CDR2 SMNVEV (reference sequence). The DNA of the CDR3 is TGTGCCAGCAGTTTAATCGGGCGGTCCGGTGGCACTGAAGCTTTCTTT. As protein: CASSLIGRSGGTEAFF.

The chain joins TRBV9 to TRBJ1-2, with 9 positions matching TRBD1. The J segment lost 4 bases and the V segment lost 4 bases, leaving 2 bases of the junction unmatched. In germline, CDR1 is SGDLS, CDR2 YYNGEE. The CDR3 runs to 13 residues. CDR3 region: CASSQDRGYGYTF. As DNA, the CDR3 is TGTGCCAGCAGCCAGGACAGGGGCTATGGCTACACCTTC.

The J gene is TRBJ2-7, the V gene TRBV6-5; D call uncertain. CDR1 and CDR2 (germline): MNHEY, SVGAGI. The CDR3 is 13 amino acids. V lost 8 bases to trimming and J lost 2 bases, with 13 bases between them. The CDR3 spells CASGASTTYEQYF. In DNA, the CDR3 is TGTGCCAGCGGCGCGTCTACTACCTACGAGCAGTACTTC.

The V gene is TRBV4-1, the J gene TRBJ1-6; D is perhaps TRBD1 (5 bases). V lost 0 bases and J lost 10, with 7 bases in between. Germline V CDR1 and CDR2: MGHRA, YSYEKL. The CDR3 length is 13 residues. CDR3 residues: CASSQEGESPLHF. DNA for the CDR3: TGCGCCAGCAGCCAAGAAGGGGAATCACCCCTCCACTTT.

This sequence joins TRBV19 and TRBJ1-2; TRBD1 is a possible D gene (6 bases). The CDR3 runs to 13 residues. Per germline, CDR1 LNHDA and CDR2 SQIVND (reference sequence). V shed 2 bases and J shed 8 bases, with 12 bases lying between them. This chain's CDR3 is CASSIWRGNGYTF. CDR3 in DNA: TGTGCCAGTAGTATATGGAGGGGGAACGGCTACACCTTC.

This sequence joins TRBV11-2 and TRBJ2-5; possibly TRBD1 for D (5 bases). This CDR3 has 12 amino acids. V shed 5 bases and J shed 5 bases, with 9 bases lying between them. Per germline, CDR1 SGHAT and CDR2 FQNNGV. This chain's CDR3 is CASSRAGETQYF. The CDR3 DNA sequence: TGTGCCAGCAGCCGGGCAGGGGAGACCCAGTACTTC.

The rearrangement links TRBV20-1 to TRBJ2-7; D remains ambiguous. Germline CDR1 DFQATT, CDR2 SNEGSKA (reference sequence). The CDR3 contains 11 residues. Trimming shortened V by 4 bases and J by 7 bases, and 11 bases separated the two germline ends. In DNA form, the CDR3 reads TGCAGTGCTAAGCTCATAGGGGAGCAGTACTTC. Translated, it gives CSAKLIGEQYF.

This clone has just one count. The V gene is TRBV5-1, the J gene TRBJ1-5; D unresolved. Trimming removed 2 bases at V and 1 base at J, with 7 bases between. From germline, CDR1 is SGHRS and CDR2 YFSETQ. This CDR3 region has 14 residues. For the CDR3, the DNA is TGCGCCAGCAGCTTTGGTCAGAGCAATCAGCCCCAGCATTTT. This gives the protein CASSFGQSNQPQHF.

The chain is built from TRBV6-1 and TRBJ1-5; D gene ambiguous. CDR3 size: 14 residues. CDR1 is MNHNS and CDR2 is SASEGT in the germline V gene. The V end lost 1 base, the J end lost 4 bases, and 8 bases lay between the germline ends. The CDR3 bases are TGTGCCAGCAGTGAAGGGCAGGTTAATCAGCCCCAGCATTTT. Translated, it gives CASSEGQVNQPQHF.

The chain uses TRBV7-3 and TRBJ2-1; 8 nucleotides align to TRBD1. This CDR3 contains 15 residues. Germline V gene data show CDR1 as SGHTA and CDR2 as FQGTGA. The V segment lost 5 bases and the J segment 8 bases; nucleotides outside the gene matches: 11. The CDR3, as DNA: TGTGCCAGCAGCCCGACAGGGGTAGGTTTGGATGAGCAGTTCTTC. As protein: CASSPTGVGLDEQFF.

V usage is TRBV4-2 and J usage is TRBJ2-3, with D unresolved. The germline V gene encodes CDR1 LGHNA and CDR2 YNFKEQ. Between the trimmed V and J ends, which lost 1 base and 4 bases, there was a span of 12 bases. The CDR3 covers 15 residues. The CDR3 is CASSQAANGPDTQYF. The CDR3 region has the DNA TGTGCCAGCAGCCAAGCAGCAAACGGCCCAGATACGCAGTATTTT.

This rearrangement joins TRBV4-3 to TRBJ2-2; 12 bases line up with TRBD2. The CDR3 totals 17 residues. Trimming cost V 4 bases and J 5 bases; bases outside gene matches: 8. CDR1 is LGHNA, CDR2 YSLEER, per germline. The CDR3 reads CASSLQLAGGETGELFF. The CDR3 DNA reads as TGCGCCAGCAGCCTACAACTAGCGGGAGGTGAGACCGGGGAGCTGTTTTTT.

The CDR3 sequence is CASSIQELNTEAFF. The CDR3 region has the DNA TGTGCCAGTAGTATACAGGAGCTGAACACTGAAGCTTTCTTT. The rearrangement uses TRBV19 and TRBJ1-1; the D is unclear. Trimming removed 2 bases at V and 0 bases at J, with 7 bases between. The CDR3 runs to 14 residues. The germline gives CDR1 LNHDA, CDR2 SQIVND (reference sequence).

This chain connects TRBV19 to TRBJ1-5; TRBD1 aligns across 7 bases. V was pared by 6 bases and J by 2 bases, with 7 bases of the junction left unmatched. The CDR3 consists of 15 residues. The germline gives CDR1 LNHDA, CDR2 SQIVND (reference sequence). CDR3: CASSLQGLGNQPQHF. The CDR3 DNA sequence: TGTGCCAGTAGCCTACAGGGGCTGGGCAATCAGCCCCAGCATTTT.

The gene calls are TRBV7-9 and TRBJ1-5; D call uncertain. V shed 5 bases and J shed 2 bases, with 10 bases lying between them. CDR3 size: 14 residues. The germline CDR1 and CDR2 sequences are SEHNR and FQNEAQ (reference sequence). In nucleotides, the CDR3 is TGTGCCAGCAGCGCCGGGGAAGGCAATCAGCCCCAGCATTTT. It codes for CASSAGEGNQPQHF.

This clone was detected once. This sequence joins TRBV6-6 and TRBJ1-1; the D gene is possibly TRBD1 (6 bases). Trimming removed 6 bases from V and 1 base from J, with 15 bases in between. The V gene's germline CDR1 is MNHNY and CDR2 SVGAGI (reference sequence). CDR3 length: 15 residues. The CDR3 DNA is TGTGCCAGCAGCCCCACAGGACAGAGGAACACTGAAGCTTTCTTT. This translates into CASSPTGQRNTEAFF.

The chain combines TRBV6-1 with TRBJ2-2; TRBD2 is a possible D gene (6 bases). V was shortened by 2 bases and J by 4 bases, with 14 bases between the two germline ends. This CDR3 region has 16 residues. The V gene's germline CDR1 is MNHNS and CDR2 SASEGT. CDR3 sequence (DNA): TGTGCCAGCAGTGAATTAGCGGCCCCGGGCACCGGGGAGCTGTTTTTT. This sequence encodes CASSELAAPGTGELFF.

The CDR3 DNA is TGTGCCAGCAGCGGAGGGTCTCTGGGGCTACGTTTTTCTGGAAACACCATATATTTT. Translating gives CASSGGSLGLRFSGNTIYF. This chain connects TRBV11-2 to TRBJ1-3; a possible D gene is TRBD1 (5 bases). The CDR3 loop spans 19 amino acids. Germline values: CDR1 SGHAT, CDR2 FQNNGV. The ends were cut back, 5 bases at V and 1 base at J, with 24 bases in the middle.

The chain links TRBV13 to TRBJ2-7; 8 bases match TRBD2. The length of the CDR3 is 15 residues. Trimming at V came to 5 bases and at J to 3 bases, leaving 9 bases not matched to a gene. Germline values: CDR1 PRHDT, CDR2 FYEKMQ (reference sequence). In nucleotides, the CDR3 is TGTGCCAGCAGCGCACCCCGGGGGGGCGGCTACGAGCAGTACTTC. Translated, it gives CASSAPRGGGYEQYF. Combining the CDR3 with reference TRBV13 and TRBJ2-7 gives the whole variable domain AAGVIQSPRHLIKEKRETATLKCYPIPRHDTVYWYQQGPGQDPQFLISFYEKMQSDKGSIPDRFSAQQFSDYHSELNMSSLELGDSALYFCASSAPRGGGYEQYFGPGTRLTVT.

This clone was seen a single time. The chain combines TRBV9 with TRBJ1-1; D unresolved. Germline V CDR1 and CDR2: SGDLS, YYNGEE. The CDR3 loop spans 12 amino acids. The V gene lost 4 bases and the J gene lost 10 bases, with 14 bases spanning the gap. The DNA of the CDR3 is TGTGCCAGCAGCCCCATCGTGAGAGGAGCTTTCTTT. Its protein is CASSPIVRGAFF.

This chain joins TRBV5-1 and TRBJ1-1, with a possible D match to TRBD1 (6 bases). Trimming left V 4 bases short and J 8 bases short, with 21 bases between. This CDR3 region has 15 residues. Germline CDR1 and CDR2: SGHRS and YFSETQ. The chain's CDR3 is CASSKRRVGGSEAFF. CDR3 bases: TGCGCCAGCAGCAAACGCAGGGTAGGGGGATCAGAAGCTTTCTTT.